The rows below give T cell receptor beta chains drawn from one sample of a study of identical twins. TCRdb ran MiXCR on the 5' RACE reads and lists one entry per CDR3 protein. Here the sample spans around 650,000 distinct CDR3 sequences, about 7% being singletons. The sample was also reused in another study, on yellow fever vaccine responses in identical twins.

Sequenced: PBMCs. These TCRs come from a woman between 18 and 29 years old in good health. Each CDR3 is given with its conserved first and last residue. D genes are given only for firm matches. Some rows have no size entry. The others give once, few or many, or a class for an expanded clone.

j_call: TRBJ2-2; d_call: TRBD2; v_call: TRBV7-2; clone_size: many; cdr3_nt: TGTGCCAGCAGCCCGACTAGCGGGATAATTGACGGCGGGGAGCTGTTTTTT; cdr3_aa: CASSPTSGIIDGGELFF
j_call: TRBJ2-1; d_call: .; v_call: TRBV5-1; clone_size: .; cdr3_nt: TGCGCCAGCAGCTTAGGGGGGGTAGAATCGGGTGAGCAGTTCTTC; cdr3_aa: CASSLGGVESGEQFF
j_call: TRBJ1-5; d_call: .; v_call: TRBV5-1; clone_size: many; cdr3_nt: TGCGCCAGCAGCTTGGGGCTGGATATTCGGTCTCAGCCCCAGCATTTT; cdr3_aa: CASSLGLDIRSQPQHF
j_call: TRBJ1-6; d_call: TRBD1; v_call: TRBV7-6; clone_size: .; cdr3_nt: TGTGCCAGCAGCCAAGGGACAGGGAGAAATTCACCCCTCCACTTT; cdr3_aa: CASSQGTGRNSPLHF
j_call: TRBJ2-6; d_call: .; v_call: TRBV29-1; clone_size: .; cdr3_nt: TGCAGCGCTGAAGCTGGGGCCAACGTCCTGACTTTC; cdr3_aa: CSAEAGANVLTF
j_call: TRBJ2-5; d_call: .; v_call: TRBV7-9; clone_size: few; cdr3_nt: TGTGCCAGCAGCCGGGACTCCGAAGAGACCCAGTACTTC; cdr3_aa: CASSRDSEETQYF
j_call: TRBJ2-3; d_call: TRBD1; v_call: TRBV2; clone_size: many; cdr3_nt: TGTGCCAGCAGGGGGGACAGTGGCACAGATACGCAGTATTTT; cdr3_aa: CASRGDSGTDTQYF
j_call: TRBJ1-5; d_call: TRBD1; v_call: TRBV28; clone_size: .; cdr3_nt: TGTGCCAGCAGTTTAGGGACAGGGATGCAGCCCCAGCATTTT; cdr3_aa: CASSLGTGMQPQHF
j_call: TRBJ2-5; d_call: TRBD2; v_call: TRBV29-1; clone_size: few; cdr3_nt: TGCAGCGTGGTAACCGGGACTAGCGGGAGTCAGCAAGAGACCCAGTACTTC; cdr3_aa: CSVVTGTSGSQQETQYF
j_call: TRBJ2-1; d_call: .; v_call: TRBV6-1; clone_size: few; cdr3_nt: TGTGCCAGCAGTCCTTGGACTCTGGGGACCGGGAGAAAGAATGAGCAGTTCTTC; cdr3_aa: CASSPWTLGTGRKNEQFF
j_call: TRBJ2-3; d_call: TRBD1; v_call: TRBV12-3/TRBV12-4; clone_size: few; cdr3_nt: TGTGCCAGCACCGAGACAGGGGGCGCAGATACGCAGTATTTT; cdr3_aa: CASTETGGADTQYF
j_call: TRBJ1-6; d_call: .; v_call: TRBV12-3/TRBV12-4; clone_size: .; cdr3_nt: TGTGCCAGCGGGGAGACAGGTTATGGATCACCCCTCCACTTT; cdr3_aa: CASGETGYGSPLHF
j_call: TRBJ2-3; d_call: TRBD2; v_call: TRBV3-1; clone_size: few; cdr3_nt: TGTGCCAGCAGCCAAGAGGCGCTAGCGGGGGTGCCCCAGGATACGCAGTATTTT; cdr3_aa: CASSQEALAGVPQDTQYF
j_call: TRBJ1-6; d_call: .; v_call: TRBV21-1; clone_size: few; cdr3_nt: TGTGCCAGCAGCAATGGGGTCTGGATTTGCTATAATTCACCCCTCCACTTT; cdr3_aa: CASSNGVWICYNSPLHF
j_call: TRBJ2-2; d_call: TRBD2; v_call: TRBV4-1; clone_size: few; cdr3_nt: TGCGCCAGCAGCCGACGAGGGTTAGCGGGGGACACCGGGGAGCTGTTTTTT; cdr3_aa: CASSRRGLAGDTGELFF
j_call: TRBJ2-3; d_call: TRBD2; v_call: TRBV7-2; clone_size: .; cdr3_nt: TGTGCCAGCAGCCTAGCGGGAGGGTTTAAGGGGAATACGCAGTATTTT; cdr3_aa: CASSLAGGFKGNTQYF
j_call: TRBJ2-5; d_call: .; v_call: TRBV7-2; clone_size: few; cdr3_nt: TGTGCCAGCAGGCGCTGGGAGACCCAGTACTTC; cdr3_aa: CASRRWETQYF
j_call: TRBJ1-2; d_call: .; v_call: TRBV28; clone_size: .; cdr3_nt: TGTGCCAGCAGTATGGGGTCCTCCGGTTGCACCTTC; cdr3_aa: CASSMGSSGCTF
j_call: TRBJ2-3; d_call: .; v_call: TRBV9; clone_size: .; cdr3_nt: TGTGCCAGCAGCGTAGCCCTCGAAGGCACAGATACGCAGTATTTT; cdr3_aa: CASSVALEGTDTQYF
j_call: TRBJ2-3; d_call: .; v_call: TRBV11-2; clone_size: many; cdr3_nt: TGTGCCAGCAGCTTAGGAACCAGCGGACTCACGGGTACGCAGTATTTT; cdr3_aa: CASSLGTSGLTGTQYF
j_call: TRBJ1-5; d_call: TRBD1; v_call: TRBV20-1; clone_size: .; cdr3_nt: TGCTGTGCTAGCGTAAGGGGGGACAGGGTGGACAATCAGCCCCAGCATTTT; cdr3_aa: CCASVRGDRVDNQPQHF
j_call: TRBJ2-3; d_call: TRBD2; v_call: TRBV12-3/TRBV12-4; clone_size: few; cdr3_nt: TGTGCCAGCAGTCCCTTCACCAGCGGGGGTGGAGATACGCAGTATTTT; cdr3_aa: CASSPFTSGGGDTQYF
j_call: TRBJ1-3; d_call: .; v_call: TRBV7-8; clone_size: many; cdr3_nt: TGTGCCAGCAGCTTAGGGACATCGACCTCTGGAAACACCATATATTTT; cdr3_aa: CASSLGTSTSGNTIYF
j_call: TRBJ2-1; d_call: TRBD2; v_call: TRBV4-1; clone_size: many; cdr3_nt: TGCGCCAGCAGCCAAGATTGGACGGGGGGGCCAAGAGAGCAGTTCTTC; cdr3_aa: CASSQDWTGGPREQFF